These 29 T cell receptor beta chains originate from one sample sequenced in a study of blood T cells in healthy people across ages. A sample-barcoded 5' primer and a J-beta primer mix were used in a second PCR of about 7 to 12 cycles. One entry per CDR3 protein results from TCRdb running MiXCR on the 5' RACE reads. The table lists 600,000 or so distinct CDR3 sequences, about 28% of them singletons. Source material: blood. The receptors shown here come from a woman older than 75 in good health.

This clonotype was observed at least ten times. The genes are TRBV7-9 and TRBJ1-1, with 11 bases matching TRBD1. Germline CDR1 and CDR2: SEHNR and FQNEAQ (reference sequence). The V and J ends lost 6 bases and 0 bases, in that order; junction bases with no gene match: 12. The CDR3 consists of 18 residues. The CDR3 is CASRSIGQGARMNTEAFF. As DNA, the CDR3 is TGTGCCAGCAGATCTATCGGACAGGGGGCGCGGATGAACACTGAAGCTTTCTTT.

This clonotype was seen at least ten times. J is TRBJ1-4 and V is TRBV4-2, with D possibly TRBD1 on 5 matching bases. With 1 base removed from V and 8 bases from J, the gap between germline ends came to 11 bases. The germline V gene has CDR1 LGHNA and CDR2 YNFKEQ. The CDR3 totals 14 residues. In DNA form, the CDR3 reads TGTGCCAGCAGCCAAGGACAGTCCGGCGAAAAACTGTTTTTT. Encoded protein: CASSQGQSGEKLFF.

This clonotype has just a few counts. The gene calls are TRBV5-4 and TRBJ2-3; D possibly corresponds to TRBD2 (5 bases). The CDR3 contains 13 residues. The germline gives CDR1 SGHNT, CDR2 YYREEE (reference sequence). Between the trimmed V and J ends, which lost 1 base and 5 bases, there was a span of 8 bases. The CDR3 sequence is CASSLYGGDTQYF. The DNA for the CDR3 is TGTGCCAGCAGCTTGTATGGAGGAGATACGCAGTATTTT.

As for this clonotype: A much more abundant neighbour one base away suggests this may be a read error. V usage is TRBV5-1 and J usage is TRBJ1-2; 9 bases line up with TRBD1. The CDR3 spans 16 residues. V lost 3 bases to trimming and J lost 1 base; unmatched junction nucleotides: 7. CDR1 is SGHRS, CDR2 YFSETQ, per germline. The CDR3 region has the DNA TGCGCCAGCAGCTCAGGACAGGGGAAGTTTAACTATGGCTACACCTTC. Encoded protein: CASSSGQGKFNYGYTF.

Written as DNA, the CDR3 is TGCGCCAGCAGCACGGGACAACTAAACACTGAAGCTTTCTTT. Amino acids: CASSTGQLNTEAFF. The genes are TRBV5-1 and TRBJ1-1; a possible D gene is TRBD1 (6 bases). Germline assignment: CDR1 SGHRS and CDR2 YFSETQ. There are 14 residues in the CDR3. V lost 4 bases and J 2 bases, leaving 12 bases between the germline ends. The whole variable domain, remainder taken from reference TRBV5-1 and TRBJ1-1, is KAGVTQTPRYLIKTRGQQVTLSCSPISGHRSVSWYQQTPGQGLQFLFEYFSETQRNKGNFPGRFSGRQFSNSRSEMNVSTLELGDSALYLCASSTGQLNTEAFFGQGTRLTVV.

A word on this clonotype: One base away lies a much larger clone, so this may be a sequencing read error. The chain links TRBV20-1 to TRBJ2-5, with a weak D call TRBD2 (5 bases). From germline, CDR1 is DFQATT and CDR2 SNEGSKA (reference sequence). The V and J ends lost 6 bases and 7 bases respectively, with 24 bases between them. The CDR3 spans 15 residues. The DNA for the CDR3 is TGCAGTGCCTCCCCAGCAAGCGGAGCCCCCGGGACCCAGTACTTC. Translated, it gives CSASPASGAPGTQYF.

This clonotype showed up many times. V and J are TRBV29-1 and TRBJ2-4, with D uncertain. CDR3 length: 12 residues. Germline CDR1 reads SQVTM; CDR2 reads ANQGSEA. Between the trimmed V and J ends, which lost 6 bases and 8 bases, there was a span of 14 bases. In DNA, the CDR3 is TGCAGCGTGGCCTGGGGTAGGGACATTCAGTACTTC. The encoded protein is CSVAWGRDIQYF.

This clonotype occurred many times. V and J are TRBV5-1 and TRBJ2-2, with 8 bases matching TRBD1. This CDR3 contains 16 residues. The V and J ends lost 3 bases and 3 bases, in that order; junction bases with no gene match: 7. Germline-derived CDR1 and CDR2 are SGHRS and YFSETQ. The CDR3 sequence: CASSSDRDRYTGELFF. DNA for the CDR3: TGCGCCAGCAGCTCGGACAGGGATAGGTACACCGGGGAGCTGTTTTTT.

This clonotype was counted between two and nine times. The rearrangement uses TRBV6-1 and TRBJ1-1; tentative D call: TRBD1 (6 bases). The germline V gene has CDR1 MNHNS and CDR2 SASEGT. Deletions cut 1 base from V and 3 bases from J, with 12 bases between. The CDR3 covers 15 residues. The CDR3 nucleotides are TGTGCCAGCAGTGAAGGAAGGACAGACTACACTGAAGCTTTCTTT. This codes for CASSEGRTDYTEAFF.

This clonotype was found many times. CDR3 sequence reads: CASSQEGNYGYTF. The CDR3 nucleotides read TGTGCCAGCAGCCAAGAGGGTAACTATGGCTACACCTTC. The V and J genes are TRBV3-1 and TRBJ1-2; no clear D gene. Germline V gene lookup returns CDR1 LGHDT and CDR2 YNNKEL (reference sequence). The CDR3 totals 13 residues. The V gene lost 0 bases and the J gene lost 1 base, with 3 bases spanning the gap.

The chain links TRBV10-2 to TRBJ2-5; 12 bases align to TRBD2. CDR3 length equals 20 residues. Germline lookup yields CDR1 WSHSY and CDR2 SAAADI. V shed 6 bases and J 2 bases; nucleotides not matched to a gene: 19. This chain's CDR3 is CASSLSPLAGGPKPQETQYF. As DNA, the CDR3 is TGCGCCAGCAGCCTGAGCCCCCTAGCGGGAGGGCCTAAACCTCAAGAGACCCAGTACTTC.

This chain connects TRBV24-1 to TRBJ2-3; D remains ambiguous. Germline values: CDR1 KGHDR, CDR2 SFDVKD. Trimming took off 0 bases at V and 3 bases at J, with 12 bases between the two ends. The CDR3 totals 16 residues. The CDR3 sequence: CATSDLQNARTDTQYF. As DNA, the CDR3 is TGTGCCACCAGTGATTTGCAAAATGCCAGGACAGATACGCAGTATTTT.

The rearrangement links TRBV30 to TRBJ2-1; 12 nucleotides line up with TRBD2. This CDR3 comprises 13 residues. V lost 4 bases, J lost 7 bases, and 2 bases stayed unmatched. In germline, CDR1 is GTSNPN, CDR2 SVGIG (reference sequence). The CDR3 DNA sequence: TGTGCCTGGACTAGCGGGGGGGTTAATGAGCAGTTCTTC. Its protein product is CAWTSGGVNEQFF.

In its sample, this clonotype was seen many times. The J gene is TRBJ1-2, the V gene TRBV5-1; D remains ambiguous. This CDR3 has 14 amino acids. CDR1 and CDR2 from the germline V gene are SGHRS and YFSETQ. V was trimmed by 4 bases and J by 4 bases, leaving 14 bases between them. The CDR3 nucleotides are TGCGCCAGCAGCCCGGCCCGGGGTATCTATGGCTACACCTTC. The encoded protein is CASSPARGIYGYTF.

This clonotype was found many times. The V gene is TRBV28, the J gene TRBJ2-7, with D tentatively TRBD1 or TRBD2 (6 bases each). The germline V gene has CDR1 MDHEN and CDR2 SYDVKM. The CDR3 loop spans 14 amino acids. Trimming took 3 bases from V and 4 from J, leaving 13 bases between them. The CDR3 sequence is CASSLTGGRYEQYF. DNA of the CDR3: TGTGCCAGCAGTTTGACAGGTGGGAGGTACGAGCAGTACTTC.

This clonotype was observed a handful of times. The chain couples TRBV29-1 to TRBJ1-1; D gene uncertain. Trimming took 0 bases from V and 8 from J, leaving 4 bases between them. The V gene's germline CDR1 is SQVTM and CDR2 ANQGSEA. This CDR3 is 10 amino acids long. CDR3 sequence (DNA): TGCAGCGTTGAAGATCTCGAAGCTTTCTTT. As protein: CSVEDLEAFF. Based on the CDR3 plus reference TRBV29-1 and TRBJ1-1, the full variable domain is SAVISQKPSRDICQRGTSLTIQCQVDSQVTMMFWYRQQPGQSLTLIATANQGSEATYESGFVIDKFPISRPNLTFSTLTVSNMSPEDSSIYLCSVEDLEAFFGQGTRLTVV.

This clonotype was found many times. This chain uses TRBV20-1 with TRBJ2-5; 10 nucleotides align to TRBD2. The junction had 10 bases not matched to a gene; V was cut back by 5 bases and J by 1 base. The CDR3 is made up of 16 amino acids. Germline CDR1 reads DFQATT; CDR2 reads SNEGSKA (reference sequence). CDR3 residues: CSADLPGLAIQETQYF. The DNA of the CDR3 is TGCAGTGCTGACCTCCCGGGACTAGCGATCCAAGAGACCCAGTACTTC.

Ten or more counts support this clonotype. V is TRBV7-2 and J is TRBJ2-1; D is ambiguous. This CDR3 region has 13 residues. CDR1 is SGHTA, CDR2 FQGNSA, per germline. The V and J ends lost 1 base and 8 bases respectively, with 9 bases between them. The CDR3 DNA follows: TGTGCCAGCAGCTTAGTCCCTATCGATGAGCAGTTCTTC. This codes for CASSLVPIDEQFF.

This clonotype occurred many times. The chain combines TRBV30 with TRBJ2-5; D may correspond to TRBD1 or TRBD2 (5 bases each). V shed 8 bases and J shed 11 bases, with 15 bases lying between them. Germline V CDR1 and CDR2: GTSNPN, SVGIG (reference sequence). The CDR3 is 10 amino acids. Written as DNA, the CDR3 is TGTGCCACGGGGACGACGGGGCAGTACTTC. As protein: CATGTTGQYF.

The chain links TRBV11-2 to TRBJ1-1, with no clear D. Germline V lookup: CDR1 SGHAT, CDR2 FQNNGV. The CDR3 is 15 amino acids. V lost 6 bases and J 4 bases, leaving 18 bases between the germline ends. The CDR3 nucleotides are TGTGCCAGCAGTCTACGACGGGTCCAGACCACTGAAGCTTTCTTT. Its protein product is CASSLRRVQTTEAFF.

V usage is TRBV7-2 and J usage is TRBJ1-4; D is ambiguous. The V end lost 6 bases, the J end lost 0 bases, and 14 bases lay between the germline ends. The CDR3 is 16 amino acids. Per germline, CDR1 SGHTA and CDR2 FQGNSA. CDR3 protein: CASSPDYSTTNEKLFF. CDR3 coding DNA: TGTGCCAGCAGTCCAGATTACAGCACAACTAATGAAAAACTGTTTTTT.

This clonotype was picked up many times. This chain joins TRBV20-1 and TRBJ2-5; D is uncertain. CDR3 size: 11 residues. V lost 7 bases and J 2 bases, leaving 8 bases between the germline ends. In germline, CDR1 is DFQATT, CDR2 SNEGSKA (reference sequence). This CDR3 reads CSVKEQETQYF. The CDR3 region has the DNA TGCAGTGTGAAAGAGCAAGAGACCCAGTACTTC.

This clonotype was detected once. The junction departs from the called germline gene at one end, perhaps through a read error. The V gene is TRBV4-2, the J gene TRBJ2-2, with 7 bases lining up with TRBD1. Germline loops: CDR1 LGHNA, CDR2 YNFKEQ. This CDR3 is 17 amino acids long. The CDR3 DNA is TGTGCCAGCAGCTTCAGAGGGGGCGCATCGAACACCTGGGAGCTGTTTTTT. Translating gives CASSFRGGASNTWELFF.

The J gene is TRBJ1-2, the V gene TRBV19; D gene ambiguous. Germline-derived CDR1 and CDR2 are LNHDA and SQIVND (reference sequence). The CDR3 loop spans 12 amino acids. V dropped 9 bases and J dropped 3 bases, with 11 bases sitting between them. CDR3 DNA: TGTGCCAGCGGCGGAACATACTATGGCTACACCTTC. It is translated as CASGGTYYGYTF.

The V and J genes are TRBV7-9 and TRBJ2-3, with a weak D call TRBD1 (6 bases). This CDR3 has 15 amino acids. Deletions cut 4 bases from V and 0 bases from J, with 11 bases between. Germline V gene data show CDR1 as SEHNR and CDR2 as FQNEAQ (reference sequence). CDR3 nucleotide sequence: TGTGCCAGCAGCTCGGACAGCCCCAGCACAGATACGCAGTATTTT. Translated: CASSSDSPSTDTQYF. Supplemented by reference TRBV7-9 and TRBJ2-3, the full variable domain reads DTGVSQNPRHKITKRGQNVTFRCDPISEHNRLYWYRQTLGQGPEFLTYFQNEAQLEKSRLLSDRFSAERPKGSFSTLEIQRTEQGDSAMYLCASSSDSPSTDTQYFGPGTRLTVL.

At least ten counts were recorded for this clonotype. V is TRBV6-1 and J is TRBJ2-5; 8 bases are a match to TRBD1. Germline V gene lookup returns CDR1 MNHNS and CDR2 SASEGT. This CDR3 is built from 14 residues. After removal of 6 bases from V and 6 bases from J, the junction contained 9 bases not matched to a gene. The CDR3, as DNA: TGTGCCAGCAGACAGACAGGGGATGGAAAGACCCAGTACTTC. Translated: CASRQTGDGKTQYF.

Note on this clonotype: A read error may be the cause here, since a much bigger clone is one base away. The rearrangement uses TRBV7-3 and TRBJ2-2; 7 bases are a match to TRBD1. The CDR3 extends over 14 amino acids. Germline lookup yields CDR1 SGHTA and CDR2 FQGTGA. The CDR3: CGSSRDRATGELFF. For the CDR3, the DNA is TGTGGCAGCAGTCGTGACAGGGCGACCGGGGAGCTGTTTTTT.

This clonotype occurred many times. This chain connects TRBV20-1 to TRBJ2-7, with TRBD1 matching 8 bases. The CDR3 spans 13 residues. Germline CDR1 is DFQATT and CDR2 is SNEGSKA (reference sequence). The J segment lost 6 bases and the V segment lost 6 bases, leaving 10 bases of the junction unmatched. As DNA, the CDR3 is TGCAGTGCCAACCTGCAGGGGGCAGTCGAGCAGTACTTC. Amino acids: CSANLQGAVEQYF.

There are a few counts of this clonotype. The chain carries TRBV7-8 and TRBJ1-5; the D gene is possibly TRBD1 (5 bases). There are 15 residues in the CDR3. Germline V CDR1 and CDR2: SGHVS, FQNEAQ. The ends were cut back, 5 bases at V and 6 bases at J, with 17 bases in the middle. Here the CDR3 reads CASSIRTTGRQPQHF. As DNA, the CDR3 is TGTGCCAGCAGCATAAGGACCACAGGTCGTCAGCCCCAGCATTTT.